The entry that follows covers one T cell receptor (beta chain) sequence. Its cognate antigen is unknown. Germline V gene sequence: CDR1 SQVTM, CDR2 ANQGSEA. This CDR3 comprises 13 residues. The V gene lost 8 bases and the J gene lost 6 bases, with 19 bases spanning the gap. Sorted populations all exceeded 95% purity. The record originates from a study of beta chain features in type 1 diabetes. Study observations and caveats: Shorter TCRB CDR3s, moderately but significantly so, were found in Type 1 diabetes patients in all four CD4+ subsets. TCRB repertoires of naive, central memory and Treg cells appeared more similar among patients than among healthy donors.

TCRB transcripts that were expressed got sequenced, as all of the isolated RNA had been reverse transcribed. There were millions of reads on average in the naive, central memory and regulatory T cell samples. Assay used: immunoSEQ multiplex PCR; TCRdb lists only in-frame clones, some missing. Seen here are around 250,000 clones, roughly two thirds observed once, and the top ten hold about 0.05%. The receptor was isolated from a man between 25 and 39 years old in good health. The source material was naive CD4+ T cells from blood. The chain is built from TRBV29-1 and TRBJ1-1, with a possible D match to TRBD1 (5 bases). The CDR3 sequence is CSSASGSGSEAFF. In DNA, the CDR3 is TGCAGCTCCGCCAGCGGGTCAGGGTCTGAAGCTTTCTTT.